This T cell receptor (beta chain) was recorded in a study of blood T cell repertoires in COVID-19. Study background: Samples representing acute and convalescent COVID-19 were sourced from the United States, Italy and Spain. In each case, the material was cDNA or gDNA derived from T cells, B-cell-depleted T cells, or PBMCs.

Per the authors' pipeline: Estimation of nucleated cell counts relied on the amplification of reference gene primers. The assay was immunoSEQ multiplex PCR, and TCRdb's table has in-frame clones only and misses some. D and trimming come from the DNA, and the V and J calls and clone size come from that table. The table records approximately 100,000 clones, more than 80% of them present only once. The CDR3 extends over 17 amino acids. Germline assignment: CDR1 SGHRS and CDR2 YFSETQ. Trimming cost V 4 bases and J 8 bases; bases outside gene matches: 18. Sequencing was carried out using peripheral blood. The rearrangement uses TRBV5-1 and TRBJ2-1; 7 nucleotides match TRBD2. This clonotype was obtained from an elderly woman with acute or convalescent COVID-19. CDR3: CASSIHNHMGGSHEQFF. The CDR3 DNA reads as TGCGCCAGCAGCATACATAACCATATGGGGGGGAGCCATGAGCAGTTCTTC.